This T cell receptor beta chain came from a study of cytomegalovirus exposure and HLA in healthy donors. Vbeta (60) and Jbeta (13) primers were used in the PCR. Here immunoSEQ multiplex PCR was the method, and the copy in TCRdb shows in-frame clones only, minus some. In the table there are approximately 130,000 clones, more than 70% of which are singletons. CDR1 MNHEY and CDR2 SMNVEV come from the germline V gene (reference sequence). The CDR3 runs 16 residues. V gave up 5 bases and J gave up 7 bases, with 20 bases separating them. Material for sequencing was PBMCs. This receptor was obtained from a woman aged 30 to 39 in good health and CMV-seropositive. This chain connects TRBV27 to TRBJ2-2; possibly TRBD2 for D (5 bases). The CDR3, as DNA: TGTGCCAGCAGTCTTCAGCGGACCGTGCGTAGCGGGGAGCTGTTTTTT. Its translation is CASSLQRTVRSGELFF.